This entry features one T cell receptor (beta chain) sequence. The data are from a study of T cell changes during pregnancy in multiple sclerosis. This CDR3 spans 15 amino acids. Clones were sequenced by immunoSEQ multiplex PCR, and TCRdb holds only the in-frame ones, with some missing. The profile shows under 20,000 clones, over 65% of them singletons. The TCR comes from a female donor with multiple sclerosis, enrolled in a pregnancy study. Specimen: CD8+ T cells from peripheral blood mononuclear cells, collected after pregnancy. The chain links TRBV21-1 to TRBJ2-1; whether TRBD1, the table's D call, matches the DNA was not checked. TRBV21-1 is flagged as a pseudogene. CDR3 sequence: CASSGNRGSYNEQFF. The CDR3 DNA reads TGTGCCAGCTCGGGAAACAGGGGTTCCTACAATGAGCAGTTCTTC.